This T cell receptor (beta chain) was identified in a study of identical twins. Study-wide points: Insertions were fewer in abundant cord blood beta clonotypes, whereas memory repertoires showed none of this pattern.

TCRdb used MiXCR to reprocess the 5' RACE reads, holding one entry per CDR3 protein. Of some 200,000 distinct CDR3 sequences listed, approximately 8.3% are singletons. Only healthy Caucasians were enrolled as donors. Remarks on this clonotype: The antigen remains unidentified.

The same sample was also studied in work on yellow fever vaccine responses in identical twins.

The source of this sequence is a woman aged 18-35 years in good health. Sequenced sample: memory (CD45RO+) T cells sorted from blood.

The DNA for the CDR3 is TGTGCCAGCAGCTTAGCGGGAGGGTACGCTGAAGCTTTCTTT. Amino acids: CASSLAGGYAEAFF. The J gene is TRBJ1-1, the V gene TRBV7-9; D ambiguous. V lost 0 bases, J lost 6 bases, and 11 bases lay in between. The germline CDR1 and CDR2 sequences are SEHNR and FQNEAQ (reference sequence). The CDR3 loop spans 14 amino acids. Full variable domain (outside the CDR3, taken from reference TRBV7-9 and TRBJ1-1): DTGVSQNPRHKITKRGQNVTFRCDPISEHNRLYWYRQTLGQGPEFLTYFQNEAQLEKSRLLSDRFSAERPKGSFSTLEIQRTEQGDSAMYLCASSLAGGYAEAFFGQGTRLTVV.